The T cell receptor (beta chain) described here comes from a study of prognosis after radiotherapy for stage I lung cancer. As for the study in general: Those with stage I non-small cell lung cancer who took part were enrolled between 2018 and 2019. Radiotherapy: SBRT, 3 to 5 fractions, biologically effective dose at least 100 Gy.

Germline V lookup: CDR1 MNHEY, CDR2 SVGEGT. Trimming at V came to 8 bases and at J to 9 bases, leaving 5 bases not matched to a gene. The CDR3 covers 14 residues. Using two-round multiplex PCR, the authors amplified TCR beta CDR3 from genomic DNA. Used in first-round PCR were primers specific to each TRBV and TRBJ gene. TCRdb re-derived calls from the multiplex PCR reads in MiXCR, one entry per CDR3 protein. The sample carries 20,000 to 30,000 distinct CDR3 sequences, roughly 40% recorded once. General observations from the study: Lower post-radiation Shannon entropy was seen in patients who went on to develop distant metastases.

A remark on this clonotype: Its antigen is still unknown.

At both of two time points, roughly 6.3 milliliters of peripheral blood were drawn. This receptor was obtained from a donor at least 50 years old with non-small cell lung cancer. The rearrangement uses TRBV6-2 or TRBV6-3 and TRBJ1-6, with 12 bases fitting TRBD1. Material: PBMCs, obtained before or after stereotactic body radiation therapy (not recorded which). CDR3 bases: TGTGCCAGCCAGGGGACAGGGGGCGTTTCACCCCTCCACTTT. Amino acids: CASQGTGGVSPLHF.